This T cell receptor (beta chain) was identified in a study of shared clonotypes between healthy human individuals. Regarding the study as a whole: In a few donors, roughly 5.2% of naive CD4 clonotypes appeared in common. Owing to a small donor count, the genetic and exposure-history diversity represented was limited.

Concerning this clone: Its antigen remains unknown.

Germline V gene sequence: CDR1 KGHSH, CDR2 LQKENI. CDR3 size: 17 residues. V lost 8 bases, J lost 0 bases, and 10 bases stayed unmatched. In the source study's methods: Filtering differed for immunoSEQ, which gave only junction sequences without quality scores. Generated by immunoSEQ multiplex PCR, the TCRdb table keeps only in-frame clones and is missing some. From that table come the V and J calls and clone size; the DNA was used to work out D and trimming. The sample holds roughly 1,000,000 clones, 70% to 80% seen once. The chain joins TRBV18 to TRBJ1-5; 10 bases align to TRBD1. Specimen: memory CD4+ T cells from PBMCs. Subset denoted: CD45RA-negative fraction. The clonotype was recovered from a young man in good health. Some clones in this sample may be carry-over from other donors' samples. CDR3 bases: TGTGCCAGCGATGCCGGGACAGGGGATTCTAGCAATCAGCCCCAGCATTTT. It translates to CASDAGTGDSSNQPQHF.